What follows are 23 T cell receptor beta chains derived from one specimen sequenced in a study of blood T cells in healthy people across ages. Next came a second PCR, run for roughly 7 to 12 cycles, which used a sample-barcoded 5' primer along with a J-beta primer mix. MiXCR was run by TCRdb on the 5' RACE reads, yielding one entry per CDR3 protein. The sample lists over 1,500,000 distinct CDR3 sequences; about two fifths were seen once. The specimen sequenced was blood. The source of these receptors is a human donor in good health.

The chain employs TRBV29-1 and TRBJ2-3; TRBD1 might be the D (5 bases). The CDR3 is 15 amino acids. Trimming shortened V by 7 bases and J by 0 bases, and 17 bases separated the two germline ends. The germline V gene has CDR1 SQVTM and CDR2 ANQGSEA. For the CDR3, the DNA is TGCAGCGCCCTACAGGACCGTACTAGCACAGATACGCAGTATTTT. As protein: CSALQDRTSTDTQYF.

This clonotype turned up a few times. The chain joins TRBV5-6 to TRBJ2-3, with no clear D. This CDR3 is 15 amino acids long. Trimming removed 0 bases at V and 2 bases at J, with 10 bases between. Germline CDR1 reads SGHDT; CDR2 reads YYEEEE. CDR3 amino acids: CASSLDRITTDTQYF. Written as DNA, the CDR3 is TGTGCCAGCAGCTTGGATAGGATTACCACAGATACGCAGTATTTT.

This rearrangement joins TRBV2 to TRBJ1-2; TRBD1 matches 8 bases. The V gene's germline CDR1 is SNHLY and CDR2 FYNNEI. V was pared by 5 bases and J by 4 bases, with 6 bases of the junction left unmatched. The CDR3 is 14 residues long. The CDR3 bases are TGTGCCAGCAGTCCGGACAGGGCTAGCTATGGCTACACCTTC. This gives the protein CASSPDRASYGYTF. The whole variable domain, remainder taken from reference TRBV2 and TRBJ1-2, is EPEVTQTPSHQVTQMGQEVILRCVPISNHLYFYWYRQILGQKVEFLVSFYNNEISEKSEIFDDQFSVERPDGSNFTLKIRSTKLEDSAMYFCASSPDRASYGYTFGSGTRLTVV.

This chain uses TRBV20-1 with TRBJ2-1, with 11 bases matching TRBD2. CDR3 length: 19 amino acids. From germline, CDR1 is DFQATT and CDR2 SNEGSKA (reference sequence). After removal of 0 bases from V and 4 bases from J, the junction contained 14 bases not matched to a gene. CDR3 region: CSARDSASGGRRVYNEQFF. Here the CDR3 DNA reads TGCAGTGCTAGAGATTCAGCTAGCGGGGGGCGAAGGGTATACAATGAGCAGTTCTTC.

The chain employs TRBV20-1 and TRBJ2-7, with 15 bases matching TRBD2. With V trimmed by 5 bases and J by 2 bases, 4 bases remained unmatched. The CDR3 has 15 residues. Germline V gene sequence: CDR1 DFQATT, CDR2 SNEGSKA (reference sequence). The CDR3 sequence: CSAFRTSGGAYEQYF. The CDR3 bases are TGCAGTGCTTTCCGGACTAGCGGGGGGGCCTACGAGCAGTACTTC.

The sample holds many counts of this clonotype. The chain joins TRBV7-2 to TRBJ2-1, with no clear D. Germline CDR1 and CDR2: SGHTA and FQGNSA. Trimming removed 6 bases from V and 3 bases from J, with 6 bases in between. The CDR3 has 12 residues. CDR3 loop: CASSLNYNEQFF. As DNA, the CDR3 is TGTGCCAGCAGTTTAAACTACAATGAGCAGTTCTTC.

This chain joins TRBV9 and TRBJ1-3, with D maybe TRBD1 (6 bases). V lost 3 bases, J lost 0 bases, and 13 bases lay in between. Germline CDR1 and CDR2: SGDLS and YYNGEE. This CDR3 has 16 residues. DNA for the CDR3: TGTGCCAGCAGCGGGGGGGCGCCTAGCTCTGGAAACACCATATATTTT. Residues: CASSGGAPSSGNTIYF.

J is TRBJ2-3 and V is TRBV20-1, with 8 nucleotides matching TRBD2. The CDR3 totals 15 residues. The ends lost 0 bases at V and 3 bases at J; junction bases unmatched: 5. From germline, CDR1 is DFQATT and CDR2 SNEGSKA (reference sequence). The CDR3 region has the DNA TGCAGTGCTAGAGATGGGCGGGGGGCGACAGATACGCAGTATTTT. Its translation is CSARDGRGATDTQYF.

This clonotype was counted between two and nine times. The V and J genes are TRBV11-2 and TRBJ1-2; a weak D match, TRBD1 (6 bases). From germline, CDR1 is SGHAT and CDR2 FQNNGV. The CDR3 contains 14 residues. V lost 2 bases and J lost 6, with 13 bases in between. CDR3 amino acids: CASSLTQGLDGYTF. CDR3 bases: TGTGCCAGCAGCTTAACACAGGGTCTGGATGGCTACACCTTC.

This chain connects TRBV7-3 to TRBJ1-1, with no clear D. CDR3 length: 17 amino acids. In germline, CDR1 is SGHTA, CDR2 FQGTGA. V gave up 0 bases and J gave up 0 bases, with 14 bases separating them. In DNA form, the CDR3 reads TGTGCCAGCAGCTTAACCGGGCATACACCAATGAACACTGAAGCTTTCTTT. Translation gives CASSLTGHTPMNTEAFF. Drawing the rest from reference TRBV7-3 and TRBJ1-1, the complete variable domain is GAGVSQTPSNKVTEKGKYVELRCDPISGHTALYWYRQSLGQGPEFLIYFQGTGAADDSGLPNDRFFAVRPEGSVSTLKIQRTERGDSAVYLCASSLTGHTPMNTEAFFGQGTRLTVV.

At least ten counts were recorded for this clonotype. The V gene is TRBV4-3, the J gene TRBJ1-2; D is possibly TRBD1 (5 bases). Germline values: CDR1 LGHNA, CDR2 YSLEER. The CDR3 spans 18 residues. The V gene lost 0 bases and the J gene lost 5 bases, with 22 bases spanning the gap. The CDR3 loop is CASSQDPAPGPEIYGYTF. CDR3 nucleotides: TGCGCCAGCAGCCAAGACCCTGCCCCGGGACCAGAGATATATGGCTACACCTTC.

This clonotype was recorded only once. The V and J genes are TRBV20-1 and TRBJ2-3; D gene uncertain. The CDR3 has 16 residues. From germline, CDR1 is DFQATT and CDR2 SNEGSKA (reference sequence). V was shortened by 4 bases and J by 4 bases, with 21 bases between the two germline ends. The CDR3 is CSANWAVGSHSDTQYF. The CDR3 region has the DNA TGCAGTGCTAATTGGGCGGTCGGGTCTCACTCAGATACGCAGTATTTT.

This chain connects TRBV29-1 to TRBJ2-5; no definite D call. The CDR3 length is 13 residues. Trimming took off 5 bases at V and 1 base at J, with 11 bases between the two ends. The germline CDR1 and CDR2 sequences are SQVTM and ANQGSEA. The CDR3 sequence: CSVTGRFQETQYF. The CDR3, as DNA: TGCAGCGTTACTGGGCGGTTCCAAGAGACCCAGTACTTC. Full variable domain (rest looked up from reference TRBV29-1 and TRBJ2-5): SAVISQKPSRDICQRGTSLTIQCQVDSQVTMMFWYRQQPGQSLTLIATANQGSEATYESGFVIDKFPISRPNLTFSTLTVSNMSPEDSSIYLCSVTGRFQETQYFGPGTRLLVL.

This clonotype has more than one count but fewer than ten. The chain links TRBV7-9 to TRBJ2-5; the D is unclear. The germline V and J ends were trimmed by 4 bases and 5 bases, with 14 bases remaining between them. Per germline, CDR1 SEHNR and CDR2 FQNEAQ (reference sequence). This CDR3 is built from 14 residues. The CDR3 region has the DNA TGTGCCAGCAGCTCCCCCCTGTTGGGGGAGACCCAGTACTTC. Translation: CASSSPLLGETQYF.

Here the CDR3 DNA reads TGTGCCAGCAGCTTATCGAAGCTCTCTGGGGCCAACGTCCTGACTTTC. It encodes CASSLSKLSGANVLTF. The chain employs TRBV7-6 and TRBJ2-6; no clear D gene. This CDR3 comprises 16 residues. Trimming took 2 bases from V and 0 from J, leaving 8 bases between them. CDR1 is SGHVS, CDR2 FNYEAQ, per germline.

This chain connects TRBV7-2 to TRBJ1-2; no definite D call. Germline lookup yields CDR1 SGHTA and CDR2 FQGNSA. Trimming took off 5 bases at V and 0 bases at J, with 10 bases between the two ends. The CDR3 length is 14 residues. CDR3 loop: CASSHGFPNYGYTF. CDR3 bases: TGTGCCAGCAGCCATGGATTCCCTAACTATGGCTACACCTTC.

This clonotype appeared a few times. The chain couples TRBV4-1 to TRBJ1-6, with TRBD1 matching 11 bases. V was pared by 5 bases and J by 5 bases, with 2 bases of the junction left unmatched. There are 15 residues in the CDR3. Germline CDR1 and CDR2: MGHRA and YSYEKL. The CDR3 spells CASSAGQGDNSPLHF. The DNA for the CDR3 is TGCGCCAGCAGCGCGGGACAGGGGGATAATTCACCCCTCCACTTT.

This clonotype appeared a few times. This chain links TRBV12-3 or TRBV12-4 with TRBJ2-7, with 9 bases lining up with TRBD2. V shed 3 bases and J 2 bases; nucleotides not matched to a gene: 5. The CDR3 sequence is 15 residues long. The CDR3 DNA reads TGTGCCAGCAGTTTGGTGGCTAGCGGGGCCTACGAGCAGTACTTC. This codes for CASSLVASGAYEQYF.

The chain has TRBV29-1 and TRBJ2-7; TRBD1 might be the D (6 bases). Germline V gene lookup returns CDR1 SQVTM and CDR2 ANQGSEA. Trimming took 5 bases from V and 2 from J, leaving 13 bases between them. The CDR3 is 13 amino acids. As DNA, the CDR3 is TGCAGCGTTTTCCTAGCAGGGGCCTACGAGCAGTACTTC. Its translation: CSVFLAGAYEQYF.

This clonotype has just a few counts. In DNA form, the CDR3 reads TGCGCCAGCAGCTTGGGGACTAGCGGTAAAGAGACCCAGTACTTC. Its protein is CASSLGTSGKETQYF. The chain recombines TRBV5-1 with TRBJ2-5; 10 positions agree with TRBD2. The CDR3 is made up of 15 amino acids. CDR1 is SGHRS and CDR2 is YFSETQ in the germline V gene. V gave up 0 bases and J gave up 3 bases; unmatched junction bases: 2.

CDR3 amino acids: CAISGDRENQPQHF. The DNA for the CDR3 is TGTGCCATCAGTGGCGACAGGGAAAATCAGCCCCAGCATTTT. The chain is built from TRBV10-3 and TRBJ1-5, with TRBD1 matching over 7 bases. Trimming at V came to 4 bases and at J to 4 bases, leaving 4 bases not matched to a gene. This CDR3 region has 14 residues. Germline-derived CDR1 and CDR2 are ENHRY and SYGVKD.

This chain joins TRBV7-2 and TRBJ2-1; D may match TRBD1 or TRBD2 (5 bases each). The CDR3 is made up of 15 amino acids. Germline loops: CDR1 SGHTA, CDR2 FQGNSA. V was clipped by 3 bases and J by 3 bases, with 12 bases between them. This CDR3 reads CASSFDEGSYNEQFF. DNA of the CDR3: TGTGCCAGCAGCTTCGACGAGGGGAGCTACAATGAGCAGTTCTTC.

This clonotype has only one observation. The J gene is TRBJ2-1, the V gene TRBV7-2; D could derive from TRBD1 or TRBD2 (6 bases each). Trimming removed 5 bases from V and 12 bases from J, with 14 bases in between. This CDR3 has 12 amino acids. Germline assignment: CDR1 SGHTA and CDR2 FQGNSA. The CDR3 here is CASSPGAPGQFF. As DNA, the CDR3 is TGTGCCAGCAGCCCGGGGGCCCCCGGGCAGTTCTTC.